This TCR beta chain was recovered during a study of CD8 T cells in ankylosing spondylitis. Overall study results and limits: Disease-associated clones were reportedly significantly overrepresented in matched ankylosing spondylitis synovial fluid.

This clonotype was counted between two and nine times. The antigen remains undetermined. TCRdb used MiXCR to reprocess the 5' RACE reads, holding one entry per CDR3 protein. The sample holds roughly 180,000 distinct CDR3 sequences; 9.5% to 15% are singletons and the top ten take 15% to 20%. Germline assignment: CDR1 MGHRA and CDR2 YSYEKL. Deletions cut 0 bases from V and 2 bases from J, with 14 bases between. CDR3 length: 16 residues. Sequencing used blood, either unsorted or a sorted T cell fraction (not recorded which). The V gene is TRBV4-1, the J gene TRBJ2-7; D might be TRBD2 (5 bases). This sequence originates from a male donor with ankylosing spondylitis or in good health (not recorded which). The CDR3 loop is CASSQDPPEVPYEQYF. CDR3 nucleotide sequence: TGCGCCAGCAGCCAAGATCCCCCGGAGGTCCCCTACGAGCAGTACTTC.